This TCR beta chain was retrieved from a study of naive and memory T cell subsets. An equimolar mix of two oligonucleotides served as the beta constant-region primer for TRBC1 and TRBC2. Ligated cDNA was amplified by four rounds of PCR with nested alpha and beta constant-region primers and SP2. TCRdb re-analysed the UMI-ligation and nested PCR reads in MiXCR, keeping a single row per CDR3 protein. The table records about 90,000 distinct CDR3 sequences, 7% to 8% of them present only once. The CDR3 is made up of 15 amino acids. Trimming took 6 bases from V and 4 from J; bases not matched to a gene: 8. The sequencing sample was made of central memory CD4+ T cells from blood. The genes are TRBV12-3 or TRBV12-4 and TRBJ2-2; TRBD1 matches 7 bases. This TCR was recovered from a human donor in good health. CDR3 region: CASSEGGARTGELFF. CDR3 DNA: TGTGCCAGCAGCGAAGGGGGCGCGCGCACCGGGGAGCTGTTTTTT.